The present TCR beta chain was sequenced within a study of T cells in Graves' hyperthyroidism and ophthalmopathy. The germline CDR1 and CDR2 sequences are KGHSH and LQKENI. The CDR3 consists of 14 residues. Trimming pared 5 bases from V and 1 base from J, leaving 10 bases between. Uncontrolled infection, other autoimmune disease, pregnancy or lactation excluded patients. This clonotype was picked up many times. Authors of the study amplified TCR beta CDR3 regions from RNA transcripts. Initially, a first-round RT-PCR of the TCR CDR3 employed the HTBI primer set. Each CDR3 protein gets one entry after TCRdb re-called the multiplex PCR reads with MiXCR. Here the sample spans fewer than 900,000 distinct CDR3 sequences, 15% to 20% being singletons.

The rearrangement joins TRBV18 to TRBJ2-3; D is possibly TRBD1 (6 bases). This clonotype originated in a woman between 45 and 65 years old with Graves' hyperthyroidism that later progressed to Graves' ophthalmopathy. What was sequenced was blood. This CDR3 reads CASSAQGRTDTQYF. CDR3 in DNA: TGTGCCAGCTCAGCACAGGGACGCACAGATACGCAGTATTTT.